This is a list of T cell receptor beta chains from one sample in a study of shared clonotypes between healthy human individuals. Assay: immunoSEQ multiplex PCR; the TCRdb copy retains only in-frame clones and omits some. The sample has approximately 1,500,000 clones; more than 95% are singletons. The specimen sequenced was naive CD4+ T cells sorted from blood. These receptors were obtained from a man younger than 45 in good health. CDR3s include the opening cysteine and the closing phenylalanine or tryptophan. The D gene is left open where the match is weak. Clone size appears in some rows only: once, few, many, or a class for an expanded clone.

d_call j_call clone_size v_call cdr3_nt cdr3_aa
TRBD1 TRBJ1-2 NA TRBV5-6 TGTGCCAGCAGCCTAATCCCGGGACAGACCCGGGCGGAGAGTGGCTACACCTTC CASSLIPGQTRAESGYTF
TRBD1 TRBJ1-1 NA TRBV7-9 TGTGCCAGCAGCCCACGACAGGGGGCGTTTGGTGAAGCTTTCTTT CASSPRQGAFGEAFF
TRBD2 TRBJ2-7 NA TRBV5-1 TGCGCCAGCAGCTCGACTAGCGTGGGGGAGCAGTACTTC CASSSTSVGEQYF
TRBD1 TRBJ1-4 NA TRBV18 TGTGCCAGCTCACCTGGACAGGGGGCGGGTGAAAAACTGTTTTTT CASSPGQGAGEKLFF
TRBD1 TRBJ2-7 once TRBV18 TGTGCCAGCTCCCGGGACAGGGGCAACGAGCAGTACTTC CASSRDRGNEQYF
NA TRBJ1-2 NA TRBV25-1 TGTGCCAGCAGTGACGGAGGCTACACCTTC CASSDGGYTF
TRBD1 TRBJ1-2 NA TRBV5-1 TGCGCCAGCAGCTTTGGTCTTTTGGGGACAGGTGAGGACTATGGCTACACCTTC CASSFGLLGTGEDYGYTF
NA TRBJ2-7 NA TRBV6-5 TGTGCCAGCAGCCAAACAGGTGGGGGGACCTACGAGCAGTACTTC CASSQTGGGTYEQYF
NA TRBJ2-1 NA TRBV5-4 TGTGCCAGCAGCGGACAACTAGTGGGAGGACTCAATGAGCAGTTCTTC CASSGQLVGGLNEQFF
NA TRBJ1-2 NA TRBV9 TGTGCCAGCAGCCACGGGCGAGGAAACTATGGCTACACCTTC CASSHGRGNYGYTF
NA TRBJ2-7 NA TRBV2 TGTGCCACCGCCGACTACGAGCAGTACTTC CATADYEQYF
NA TRBJ2-5 NA TRBV7-3 TGTGCCAGCAGCCGCAGACGGCAAGAGACCCAGTACTTC CASSRRRQETQYF
NA TRBJ2-3 once TRBV5-5 TGTGCCAGCAGCGCCGGGAGTTCAGATACGCAGTATTTT CASSAGSSDTQYF
NA TRBJ1-3 NA TRBV29-1 TGCAGCGCAGACAGTCGCTCTGGAAACACCATATATTTT CSADSRSGNTIYF
NA TRBJ2-7 NA TRBV11-2 TGTGCCAGCAGCTCGTTTAGTGGATACGAGCAGTACTTC CASSSFSGYEQYF
NA TRBJ1-1 NA TRBV28 TGTGCCAGCAGTTTGTGGGATGAAGCTTTCTTT CASSLWDEAFF
NA TRBJ2-1 NA TRBV5-4 TGTGCCAGCAGCTTGAGTGGGAGGAATGAGCAGTTCTTC CASSLSGRNEQFF
TRBD2 TRBJ2-7 NA TRBV5-1 TGCGCCAGCAGACCCCTGTCTAGCGGGACCTACGAGCAGTACTTC CASRPLSSGTYEQYF
NA TRBJ1-1 once TRBV6-1 TGTGCCAGCAGTGAAGCAGTCACTATGAACACTGAAGCTTTCTTT CASSEAVTMNTEAFF
NA TRBJ2-3 NA TRBV2 TGTGCCAGCAGTGAGTCCGGTGGCACAGATACGCAGTATTTT CASSESGGTDTQYF
TRBD2 TRBJ2-1 NA TRBV7-6 TGTGCCAGCAGTGGAAGGAGCGGGAGGCTCAATGAGCAGTTCTTC CASSGRSGRLNEQFF
TRBD1 TRBJ2-2 NA TRBV7-2 TGTGCCAGCGGCCGGGACAGAAGAAACACCGGGGAGCTGTTTTTT CASGRDRRNTGELFF
TRBD2 TRBJ2-7 NA TRBV2 TGTGCCAGCAGTGGGTCTAGCGGGAGGAGGGACGAGCAGTACTTC CASSGSSGRRDEQYF
NA TRBJ1-6 NA TRBV5-1 TGCGCCAGCAGCTTGGTTCCGGGGGCTTGGAATTCACCCCTCCACTTT CASSLVPGAWNSPLHF
NA TRBJ1-3 NA TRBV11-2 TGTGCCAGCACTCCGGGACCCGTACCTGGAAACACCATATATTTT CASTPGPVPGNTIYF
NA TRBJ2-5 NA TRBV29-1 TGCAGCGTCCTTCAGGTATCCGAGACCCAGTACTTC CSVLQVSETQYF
TRBD2 TRBJ2-3 NA TRBV11-3 TGTGCCAGCAGCCCCGGCGTTCGCGGGAGAGACACAGATACGCAGTATTTT CASSPGVRGRDTDTQYF
NA TRBJ2-3 NA TRBV5-1 TGCGCCAGCAGCTTGGCCGGTTTGGGAGATACGCAGTATTTT CASSLAGLGDTQYF
NA TRBJ2-1 NA TRBV5-1 TGCGCCAGCAGCTTGAGTCGCGAGCGGTTAACCAATGAGCAGTTCTTC CASSLSRERLTNEQFF
NA TRBJ2-6 NA TRBV28 TGTGCCAGCAGTGAATTACCGGGCCAAAGGACGGGGGCCAACGTCCTGACTTTC CASSELPGQRTGANVLTF
TRBD1 TRBJ1-5 once TRBV2 TGTGCCAGCAGTGACTACAGGGGATTGGATCAGCCCCAGCATTTT CASSDYRGLDQPQHF
NA TRBJ1-5 NA TRBV6-1 TGTGCCAGCAGTGAGGGGTTCAATCAGCCCCAGCATTTT CASSEGFNQPQHF
NA TRBJ1-3 NA TRBV18 TGTGCCAGCCTCGACAGCTACTCTGGAAACACCATATATTTT CASLDSYSGNTIYF
NA TRBJ1-3 NA TRBV5-6 TGTGCCAGCAGCTTGATCACGGAGAGCTCTGGAAACACCATATATTTT CASSLITESSGNTIYF
TRBD1 TRBJ2-5 NA TRBV10-3 TGTGCCATATCACAGGGGGCCGATGAGACCCAGTACTTC CAISQGADETQYF
NA TRBJ2-7 NA TRBV10-1 TGCGCCAGCAGTGAGTCGGGGTCCTACGAGCAGTACTTC CASSESGSYEQYF
TRBD2 TRBJ2-5 once TRBV29-1 TGCAGCGTTGAGGGGCGGGAGCAGGAGACCCAGTACTTC CSVEGREQETQYF
TRBD1 TRBJ2-7 once TRBV11-2 TGTGCCAGCAGCTCCGGGGACAGTTACTACGAGCAGTACTTC CASSSGDSYYEQYF
NA TRBJ2-2 NA TRBV19 TGTGCCAGTAAGCGGAGTCAAAGCGGGGAGCTGTTTTTT CASKRSQSGELFF
NA TRBJ2-4 NA TRBV27 TGTGCCAGCAGTTATGACAGGACTACCAAAAACATTCAGTACTTC CASSYDRTTKNIQYF
TRBD1 TRBJ1-2 NA TRBV5-1 TGCGCCAGCAGCCGCGACAGGGTGTATGGCTACACCTTC CASSRDRVYGYTF
NA TRBJ2-7 NA TRBV28 TGTGCCAGCAGTTTATGGGGGCAGGGGACCTACGAGCAGTACTTC CASSLWGQGTYEQYF
NA TRBJ2-3 NA TRBV2 TGTGCCAGCAGTGATTTTTTCGCCCGAACAGGGTTGGCAGATACGCAGTATTTT CASSDFFARTGLADTQYF
NA TRBJ2-3 NA TRBV30 TGTGCCTGGAGGGCCCCCCGGACATCCACCACAGATACGCAGTATTTT CAWRAPRTSTTDTQYF